These 5 T cell receptor beta chains were all obtained from the same sample, sequenced in a study of neurological immune-mediated disorders. TCRdb called the 5' RACE reads again in MiXCR, with one record for every CDR3 protein. This table holds 60,000 to 75,000 distinct CDR3 sequences, 9.7% found once. Regarding time point: longitudinal time-point 2. Sequencing was done on a sample of PBMCs. The receptor source for this set is a man between 25 and 39 years old in good health.

This clonotype was seen many times. The chain combines TRBV7-2 with TRBJ2-5; 11 bases fit TRBD2. This CDR3 has 19 amino acids. V was clipped by 1 base and J by 2 bases; unmatched bases: 12. The germline V gene encodes CDR1 SGHTA and CDR2 FQGNSA. CDR3 residues: CASSLESLAGGTYQETQYF. The CDR3 nucleotides read TGTGCCAGCAGCTTAGAGTCGCTAGCGGGAGGAACCTATCAAGAGACCCAGTACTTC.

This clonotype occurred a few times. Just one base apart from a much larger clone, this may be a read error. This sequence joins TRBV5-1 and TRBJ1-2; 7 positions agree with TRBD1. The J segment lost 8 bases and the V segment lost 2 bases, leaving 9 bases of the junction unmatched. Germline CDR1 reads SGHRS; CDR2 reads YFSETQ. The CDR3 spans 14 residues. The CDR3 is CASSFTGAPYGYTF. The CDR3 bases are TGCGCCAGCAGCTTCACAGGGGCCCCCTACGGCTACACCTTC.

This clonotype was detected ten times or more. The V gene is TRBV5-1, the J gene TRBJ2-6; 8 positions agree with TRBD1. The CDR3 is 17 residues long. Losses at the gene ends were 3 bases for V and 4 bases for J; bases not matched to a gene: 9. Germline V gives CDR1 SGHRS, CDR2 YFSETQ. The CDR3 is CASSWTGLVGGANVLTF. The CDR3, as DNA: TGCGCCAGCAGCTGGACAGGGCTAGTGGGGGGGGCCAACGTCCTGACTTTC.

This clonotype was seen repeatedly, ten times or more. V and J are TRBV5-1 and TRBJ2-2, with D hard to call. V lost 5 bases and J lost 3, with 2 bases in between. The CDR3 runs to 11 residues. CDR1 is SGHRS and CDR2 is YFSETQ in the germline V gene. For the CDR3, the DNA is TGCGCCAGCAGGGACACCGGGGAGCTGTTTTTT. This encodes CASRDTGELFF.

This clonotype was recorded at least ten times. The V gene is TRBV5-5, the J gene TRBJ2-7; D remains ambiguous. The germline V gene has CDR1 SGHKS and CDR2 YYEKEE (reference sequence). Trimming removed 1 base at V and 4 bases at J, with 15 bases between. The CDR3 covers 15 residues. The CDR3 region has the DNA TGTGCCAGCAGCTTGATAGTTTCTTCCTCGTACGAGCAGTACTTC. Translation gives CASSLIVSSSYEQYF.